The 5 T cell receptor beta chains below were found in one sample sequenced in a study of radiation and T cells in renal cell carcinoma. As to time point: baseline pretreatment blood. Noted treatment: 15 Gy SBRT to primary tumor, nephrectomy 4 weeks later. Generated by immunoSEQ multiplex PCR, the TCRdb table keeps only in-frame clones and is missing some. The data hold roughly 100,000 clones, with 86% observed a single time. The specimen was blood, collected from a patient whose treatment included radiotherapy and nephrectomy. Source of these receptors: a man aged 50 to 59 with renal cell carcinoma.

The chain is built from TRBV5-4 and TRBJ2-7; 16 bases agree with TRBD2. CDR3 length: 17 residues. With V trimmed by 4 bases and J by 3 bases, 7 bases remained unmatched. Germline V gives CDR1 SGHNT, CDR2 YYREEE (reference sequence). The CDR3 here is CASSPGTSGGVGYEQYF. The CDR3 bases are TGTGCCAGCAGCCCGGGGACTAGCGGGGGGGTGGGCTACGAGCAGTACTTC.

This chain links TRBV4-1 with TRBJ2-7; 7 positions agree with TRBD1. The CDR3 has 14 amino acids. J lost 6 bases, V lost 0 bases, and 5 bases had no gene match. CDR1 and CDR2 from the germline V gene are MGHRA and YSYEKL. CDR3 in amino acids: CASSQDRGRPEQYF. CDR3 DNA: TGCGCCAGCAGCCAAGATAGGGGGCGTCCCGAGCAGTACTTC.

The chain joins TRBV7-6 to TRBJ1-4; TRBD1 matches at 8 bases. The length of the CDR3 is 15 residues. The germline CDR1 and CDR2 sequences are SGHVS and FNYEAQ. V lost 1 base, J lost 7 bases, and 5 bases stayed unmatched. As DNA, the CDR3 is TGTGCCAGCAGCTTAGTCGGCAGGGGGCTTGAAAAACTGTTTTTT. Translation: CASSLVGRGLEKLFF.

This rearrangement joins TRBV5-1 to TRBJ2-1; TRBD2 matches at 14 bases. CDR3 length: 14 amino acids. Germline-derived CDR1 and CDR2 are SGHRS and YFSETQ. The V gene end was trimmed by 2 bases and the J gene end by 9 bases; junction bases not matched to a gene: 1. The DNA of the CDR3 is TGCGCCAGCAGCTTAGGACTAGCGGGGGGTGAGCAGTTCTTC. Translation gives CASSLGLAGGEQFF.

Here the CDR3 DNA reads TGTGCCAGCAGCGTAAGTCCCAATGGGGAGGGCCCGAACACTGAAGCTTTCTTT. Residues: CASSVSPNGEGPNTEAFF. The V call is TRBV9, the J call TRBJ1-1; the D is unclear. The CDR3 sequence is 18 residues long. V was shortened by 1 base and J by 1 base, with 20 bases between the two germline ends. Germline loops: CDR1 SGDLS, CDR2 YYNGEE.